This note documents a single T cell receptor (beta chain) sequence. The same CDR3 also results from other DNA sequences found in this sample. The PCR employed 60 Vbeta primers together with 13 Jbeta primers. Produced via immunoSEQ multiplex PCR; TCRdb's table is partial and in-frame only. The sample yields 160,000 or so clones, 70% to 75% seen once. The data were obtained in a study of cytomegalovirus exposure and HLA in healthy donors. The V gene lost 4 bases and the J gene lost 2 bases, with 7 bases spanning the gap. Per the germline V gene, CDR1 is SNHLY and CDR2 is FYNNEI. This CDR3 contains 13 residues.

Sample: PBMCs. This TCR was sampled from a man aged 18 to 30 in good health and CMV-seropositive. The chain has TRBV2 and TRBJ2-3, with TRBD2 as a possible D gene (5 bases). The CDR3 sequence is CASSGGLTDTQYF. The CDR3 region has the DNA TGTGCCAGCAGTGGAGGGCTCACAGATACGCAGTATTTT. Looking up the rest from reference TRBV2 and TRBJ2-3 gives the full variable domain: EPEVTQTPSHQVTQMGQEVILRCVPISNHLYFYWYRQILGQKVEFLVSFYNNEISEKSEIFDDQFSVERPDGSNFTLKIRSTKLEDSAMYFCASSGGLTDTQYFGPGTRLTVL.